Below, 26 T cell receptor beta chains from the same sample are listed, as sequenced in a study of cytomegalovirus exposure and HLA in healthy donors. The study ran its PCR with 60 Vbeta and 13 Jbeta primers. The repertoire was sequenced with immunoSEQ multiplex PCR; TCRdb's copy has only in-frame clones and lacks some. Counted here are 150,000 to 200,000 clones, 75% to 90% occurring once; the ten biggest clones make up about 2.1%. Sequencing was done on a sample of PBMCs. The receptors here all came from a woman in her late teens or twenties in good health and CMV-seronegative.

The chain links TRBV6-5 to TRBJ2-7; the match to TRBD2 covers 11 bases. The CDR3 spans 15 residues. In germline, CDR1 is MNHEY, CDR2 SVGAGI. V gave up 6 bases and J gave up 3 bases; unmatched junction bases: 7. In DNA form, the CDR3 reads TGTGCCAGCAGAAACGGACTAGCGGGCCACTACGAGCAGTACTTC. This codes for CASRNGLAGHYEQYF.

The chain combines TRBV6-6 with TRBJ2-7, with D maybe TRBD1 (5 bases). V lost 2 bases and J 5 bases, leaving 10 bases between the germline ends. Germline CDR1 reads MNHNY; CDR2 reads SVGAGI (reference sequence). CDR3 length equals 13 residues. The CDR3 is CASSYGRVDEQYF. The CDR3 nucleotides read TGTGCCAGCAGTTACGGCAGGGTCGACGAGCAGTACTTC.

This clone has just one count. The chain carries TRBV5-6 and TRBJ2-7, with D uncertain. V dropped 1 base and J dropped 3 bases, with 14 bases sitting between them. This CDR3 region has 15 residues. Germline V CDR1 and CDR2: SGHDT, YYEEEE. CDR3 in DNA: TGTGCCAGCAGCTTGTCGGCAGGCGCCCACTACGAGCAGTACTTC. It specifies CASSLSAGAHYEQYF.

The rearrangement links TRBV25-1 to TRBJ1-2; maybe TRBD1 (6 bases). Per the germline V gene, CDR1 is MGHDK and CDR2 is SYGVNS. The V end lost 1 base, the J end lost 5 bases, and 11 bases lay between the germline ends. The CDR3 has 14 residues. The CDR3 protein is CASSESRQGYGYTF. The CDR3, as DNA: TGTGCCAGCAGTGAATCAAGGCAGGGGTATGGCTACACCTTC.

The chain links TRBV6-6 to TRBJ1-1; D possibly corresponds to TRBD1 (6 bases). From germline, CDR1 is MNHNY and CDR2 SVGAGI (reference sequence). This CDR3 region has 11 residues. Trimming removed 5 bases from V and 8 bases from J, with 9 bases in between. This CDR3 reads CASSPGTEAFF. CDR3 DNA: TGTGCCAGCAGTCCTGGGACAGAAGCTTTCTTT.

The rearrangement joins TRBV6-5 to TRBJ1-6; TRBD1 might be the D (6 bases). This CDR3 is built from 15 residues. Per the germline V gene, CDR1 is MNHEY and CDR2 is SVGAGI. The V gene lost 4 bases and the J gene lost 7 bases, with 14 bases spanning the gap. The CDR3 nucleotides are TGTGCCAGCAGTTGGACCGGGACACAAAATTCACCCCTCCACTTT. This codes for CASSWTGTQNSPLHF.

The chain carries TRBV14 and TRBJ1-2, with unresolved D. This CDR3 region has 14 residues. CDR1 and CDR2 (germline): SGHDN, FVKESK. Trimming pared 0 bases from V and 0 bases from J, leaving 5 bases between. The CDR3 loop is CASSQDRSNYGYTF. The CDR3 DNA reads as TGTGCCAGCAGCCAAGATCGGTCTAACTATGGCTACACCTTC.

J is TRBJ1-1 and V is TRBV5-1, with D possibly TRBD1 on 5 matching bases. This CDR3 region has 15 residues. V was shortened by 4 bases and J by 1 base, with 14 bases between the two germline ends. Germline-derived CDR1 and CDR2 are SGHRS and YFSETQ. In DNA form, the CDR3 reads TGCGCCAGCAGCCCAGTCGGACAAGGGAACACTGAAGCTTTCTTT. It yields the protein CASSPVGQGNTEAFF.

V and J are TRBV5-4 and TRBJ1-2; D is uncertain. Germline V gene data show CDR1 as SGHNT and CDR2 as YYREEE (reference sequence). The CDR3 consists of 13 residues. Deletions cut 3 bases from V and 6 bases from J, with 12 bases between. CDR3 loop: CASSSGSSDGYTF. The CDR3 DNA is TGTGCCAGCAGCTCGGGGTCTTCTGATGGCTACACCTTC. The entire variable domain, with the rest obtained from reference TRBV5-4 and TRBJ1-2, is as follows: ETGVTQSPTHLIKTRGQQVTLRCSSQSGHNTVSWYQQALGQGPQFIFQYYREEENGRGNFPPRFSGLQFPNYSSELNVNALELDDSALYLCASSSGSSDGYTFGSGTRLTVV.

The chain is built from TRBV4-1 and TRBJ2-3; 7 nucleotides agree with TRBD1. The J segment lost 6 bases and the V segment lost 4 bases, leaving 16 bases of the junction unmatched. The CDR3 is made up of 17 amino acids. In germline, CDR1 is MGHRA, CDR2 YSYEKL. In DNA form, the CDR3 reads TGCGCCAGCAGCCTCAACTCAGGGGGTTTCAGGAGGGATACGCAGTATTTT. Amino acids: CASSLNSGGFRRDTQYF.

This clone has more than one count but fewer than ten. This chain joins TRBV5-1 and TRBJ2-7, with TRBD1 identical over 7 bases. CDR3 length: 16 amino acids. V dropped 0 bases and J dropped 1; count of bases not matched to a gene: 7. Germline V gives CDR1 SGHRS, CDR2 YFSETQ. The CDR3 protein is CASSLEVLTGSYEQYF. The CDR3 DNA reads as TGCGCCAGCAGCTTGGAGGTACTGACAGGGTCCTACGAGCAGTACTTC.

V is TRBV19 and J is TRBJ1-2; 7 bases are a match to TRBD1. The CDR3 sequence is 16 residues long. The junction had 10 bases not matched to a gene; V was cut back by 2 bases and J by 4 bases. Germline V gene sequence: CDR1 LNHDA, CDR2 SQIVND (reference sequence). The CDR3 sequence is CASSITGQAFSYGYTF. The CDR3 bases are TGTGCCAGTAGTATAACCGGACAGGCTTTTAGCTATGGCTACACCTTC.

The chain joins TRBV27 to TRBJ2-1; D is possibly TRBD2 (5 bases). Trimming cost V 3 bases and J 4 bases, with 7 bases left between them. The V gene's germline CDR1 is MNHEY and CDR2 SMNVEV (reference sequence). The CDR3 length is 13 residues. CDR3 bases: TGTGCCAGCAGTTTTGGAGGATACAATGAGCAGTTCTTC. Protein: CASSFGGYNEQFF.

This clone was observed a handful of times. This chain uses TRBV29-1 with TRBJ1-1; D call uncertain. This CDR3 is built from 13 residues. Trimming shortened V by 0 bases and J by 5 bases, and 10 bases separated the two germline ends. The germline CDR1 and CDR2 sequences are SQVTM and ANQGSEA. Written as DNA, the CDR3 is TGCAGCGTTGAAGAAGGGAGCAAGACTGAAGCTTTCTTT. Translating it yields CSVEEGSKTEAFF.

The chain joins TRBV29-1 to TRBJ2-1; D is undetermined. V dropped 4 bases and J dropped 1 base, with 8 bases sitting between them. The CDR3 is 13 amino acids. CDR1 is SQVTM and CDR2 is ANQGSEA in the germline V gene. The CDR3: CSVVSLSYNEQFF. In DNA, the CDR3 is TGCAGCGTTGTTAGTCTGTCCTACAATGAGCAGTTCTTC.

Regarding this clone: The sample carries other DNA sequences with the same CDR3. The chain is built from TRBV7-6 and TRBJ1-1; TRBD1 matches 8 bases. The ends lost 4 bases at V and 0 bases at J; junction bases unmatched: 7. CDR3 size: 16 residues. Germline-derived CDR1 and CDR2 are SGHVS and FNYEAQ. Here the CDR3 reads CASSSRTGRVNTEAFF. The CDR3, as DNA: TGTGCCAGCAGCTCAAGGACAGGGAGAGTGAACACTGAAGCTTTCTTT.

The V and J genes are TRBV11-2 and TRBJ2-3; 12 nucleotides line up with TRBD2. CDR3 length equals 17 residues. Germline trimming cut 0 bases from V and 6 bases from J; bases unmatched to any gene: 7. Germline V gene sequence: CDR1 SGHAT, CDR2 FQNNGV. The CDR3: CASSLDLTSGGRDTQYF. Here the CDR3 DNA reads TGTGCCAGCAGCTTAGACCTGACTAGCGGGGGTCGGGATACGCAGTATTTT.

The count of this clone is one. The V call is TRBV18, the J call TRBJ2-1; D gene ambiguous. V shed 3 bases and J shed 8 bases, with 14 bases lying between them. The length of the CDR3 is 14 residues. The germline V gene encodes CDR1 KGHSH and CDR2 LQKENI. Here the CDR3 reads CASSPMVSIHEQFF. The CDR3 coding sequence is TGTGCCAGCTCACCTATGGTGAGTATCCATGAGCAGTTCTTC.

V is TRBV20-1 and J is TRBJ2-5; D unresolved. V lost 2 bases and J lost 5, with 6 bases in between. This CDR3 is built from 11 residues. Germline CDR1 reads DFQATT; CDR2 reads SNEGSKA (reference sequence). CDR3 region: CSARLVETQYF. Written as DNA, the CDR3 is TGCAGTGCTAGACTCGTGGAGACCCAGTACTTC.

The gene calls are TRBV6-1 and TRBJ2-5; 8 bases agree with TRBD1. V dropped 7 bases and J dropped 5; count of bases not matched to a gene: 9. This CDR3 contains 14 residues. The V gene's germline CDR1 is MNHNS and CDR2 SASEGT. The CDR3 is CASTQDRALETQYF. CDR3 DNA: TGTGCCAGCACCCAGGACAGGGCTCTCGAGACCCAGTACTTC.

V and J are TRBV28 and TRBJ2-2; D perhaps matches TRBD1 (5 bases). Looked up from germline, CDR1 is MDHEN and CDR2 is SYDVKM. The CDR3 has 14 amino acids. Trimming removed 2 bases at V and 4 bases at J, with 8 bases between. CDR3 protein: CASSLLQVTGELFF. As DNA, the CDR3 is TGTGCCAGCAGTTTACTACAGGTCACCGGGGAGCTGTTTTTT.

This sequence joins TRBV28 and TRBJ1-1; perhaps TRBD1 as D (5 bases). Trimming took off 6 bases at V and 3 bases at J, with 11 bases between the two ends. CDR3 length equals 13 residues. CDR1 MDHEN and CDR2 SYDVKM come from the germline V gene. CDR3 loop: CASRPWGDTEAFF. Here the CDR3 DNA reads TGTGCCAGCAGGCCTTGGGGCGACACTGAAGCTTTCTTT.

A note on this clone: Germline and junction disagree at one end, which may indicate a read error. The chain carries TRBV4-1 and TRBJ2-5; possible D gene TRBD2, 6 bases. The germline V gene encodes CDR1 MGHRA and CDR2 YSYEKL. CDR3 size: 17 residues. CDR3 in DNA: TGCGCCAGCAGCCAAGGATTCGGAGCGCGGGGCAAAGATACCCAGTACTTC. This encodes CASSQGFGARGKDTQYF.

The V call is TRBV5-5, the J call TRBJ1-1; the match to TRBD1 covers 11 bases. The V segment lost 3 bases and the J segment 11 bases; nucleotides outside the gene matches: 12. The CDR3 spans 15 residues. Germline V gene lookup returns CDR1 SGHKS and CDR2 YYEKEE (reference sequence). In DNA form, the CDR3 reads TGTGCCAGCAGCTCCTCCGGACAGGGGGCTGGAGGCGCTTTCTTT. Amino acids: CASSSSGQGAGGAFF.

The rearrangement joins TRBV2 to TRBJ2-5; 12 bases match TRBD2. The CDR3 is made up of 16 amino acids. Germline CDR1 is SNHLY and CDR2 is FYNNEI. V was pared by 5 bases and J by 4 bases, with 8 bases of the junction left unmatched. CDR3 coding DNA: TGTGCCAGCAGTTCCACTAGCGGGGGGTATGGAGAGACCCAGTACTTC. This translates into CASSSTSGGYGETQYF.

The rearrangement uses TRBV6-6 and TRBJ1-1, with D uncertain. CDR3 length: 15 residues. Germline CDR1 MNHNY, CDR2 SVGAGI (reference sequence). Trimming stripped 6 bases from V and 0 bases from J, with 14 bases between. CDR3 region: CASRIHEAVNTEAFF. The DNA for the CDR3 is TGTGCCAGCAGGATTCACGAGGCAGTGAACACTGAAGCTTTCTTT.